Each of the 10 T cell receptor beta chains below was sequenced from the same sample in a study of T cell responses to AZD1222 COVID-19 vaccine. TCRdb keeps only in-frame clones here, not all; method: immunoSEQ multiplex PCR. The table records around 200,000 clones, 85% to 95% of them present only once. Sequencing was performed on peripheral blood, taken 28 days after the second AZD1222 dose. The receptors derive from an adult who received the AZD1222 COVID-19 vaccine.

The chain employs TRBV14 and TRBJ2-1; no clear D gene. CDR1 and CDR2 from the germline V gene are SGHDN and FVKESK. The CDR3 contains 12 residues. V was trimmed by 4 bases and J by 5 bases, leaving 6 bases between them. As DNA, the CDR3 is TGTGCCAGCAGCCGTATCAACAATGAGCAGTTCTTC. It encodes CASSRINNEQFF.

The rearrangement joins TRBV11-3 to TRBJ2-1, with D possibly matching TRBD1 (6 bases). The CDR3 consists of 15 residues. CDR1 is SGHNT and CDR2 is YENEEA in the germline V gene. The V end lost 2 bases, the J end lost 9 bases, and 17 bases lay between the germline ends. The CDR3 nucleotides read TGTGCCAGCAGCTTACCGAATCCCGCCAGGGGTGAGCAGTTCTTC. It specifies CASSLPNPARGEQFF. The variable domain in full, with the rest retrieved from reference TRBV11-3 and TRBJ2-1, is EAGVVQSPRYKIIEKKQPVAFWCNPISGHNTLYWYLQNLGQGPELLIRYENEEAVDDSQLPKDRFSAERLKGVDSTLKIQPAELGDSAVYLCASSLPNPARGEQFFGPGTRLTVL.

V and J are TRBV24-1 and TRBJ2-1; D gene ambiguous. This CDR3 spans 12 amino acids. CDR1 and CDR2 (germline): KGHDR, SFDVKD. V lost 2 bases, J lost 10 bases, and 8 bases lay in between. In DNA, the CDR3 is TGTGCCACCAGTGATTCCTATAGGGAGCAGTTCTTC. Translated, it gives CATSDSYREQFF.

This chain's CDR3 is CASRPLLGLIQYF. CDR3 nucleotides: TGTGCCAGCAGACCCCTATTGGGACTCATTCAGTACTTC. The chain carries TRBV6-5 and TRBJ2-4, with D possibly being TRBD2 (6 bases). The V and J ends lost 6 bases and 9 bases respectively, with 15 bases between them. This CDR3 region has 13 residues. Germline assignment: CDR1 MNHEY and CDR2 SVGAGI.

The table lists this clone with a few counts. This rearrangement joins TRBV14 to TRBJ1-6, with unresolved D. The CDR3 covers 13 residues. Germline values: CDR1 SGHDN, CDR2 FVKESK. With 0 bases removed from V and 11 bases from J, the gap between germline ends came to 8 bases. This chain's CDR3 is CASSQDLAAPLHF. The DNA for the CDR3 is TGTGCCAGCAGCCAAGATCTGGCGGCACCCCTCCACTTT.

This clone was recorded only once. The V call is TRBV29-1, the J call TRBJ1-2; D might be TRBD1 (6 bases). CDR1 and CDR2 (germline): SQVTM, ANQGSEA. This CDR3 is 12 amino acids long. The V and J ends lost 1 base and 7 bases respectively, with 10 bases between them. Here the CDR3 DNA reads TGCAGCGTTGAAGGAGACAGGTCTGGCTACACCTTC. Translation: CSVEGDRSGYTF.

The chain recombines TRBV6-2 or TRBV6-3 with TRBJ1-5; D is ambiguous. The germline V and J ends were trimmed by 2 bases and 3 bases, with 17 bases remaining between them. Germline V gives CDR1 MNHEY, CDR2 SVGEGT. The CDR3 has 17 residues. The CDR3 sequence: CASSYRRLPINNQPQHF. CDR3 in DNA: TGTGCCAGCAGTTACCGCAGGCTCCCTATTAACAATCAGCCCCAGCATTTT.

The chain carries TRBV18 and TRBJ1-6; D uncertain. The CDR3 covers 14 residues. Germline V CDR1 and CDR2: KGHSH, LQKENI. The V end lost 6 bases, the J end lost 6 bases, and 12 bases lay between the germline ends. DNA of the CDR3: TGTGCCAGCTCGCCCCCATATCGTAATTCACCCCTCCACTTT. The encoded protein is CASSPPYRNSPLHF. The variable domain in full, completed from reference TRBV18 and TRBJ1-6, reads NAGVMQNPRHLVRRRGQEARLRCSPMKGHSHVYWYRQLPEEGLKFMVYLQKENIIDESGMPKERFSAEFPKEGPSILRIQQVVRGDSAAYFCASSPPYRNSPLHFGNGTRLTVT.

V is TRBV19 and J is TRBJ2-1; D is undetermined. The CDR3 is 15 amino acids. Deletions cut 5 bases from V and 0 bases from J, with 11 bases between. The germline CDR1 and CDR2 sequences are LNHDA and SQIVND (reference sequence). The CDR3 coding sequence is TGTGCCAGTAGTTCAGGCAGCTTCTCCTACAATGAGCAGTTCTTC. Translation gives CASSSGSFSYNEQFF.

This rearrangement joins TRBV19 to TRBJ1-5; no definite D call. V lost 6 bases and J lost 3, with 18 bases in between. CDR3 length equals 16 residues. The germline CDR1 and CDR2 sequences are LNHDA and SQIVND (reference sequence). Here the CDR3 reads CASSRMAASSNQPQHF. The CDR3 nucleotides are TGTGCCAGTAGCCGTATGGCAGCCTCCTCCAATCAGCCCCAGCATTTT.